This TCR beta chain was recorded in a study of blood T cells in healthy people across ages. Study context: Through template switching, about one barcoded beta molecule was captured per two T cells, as measured in model experiments. Notes on the study in general: Considered underestimates were the diversity estimates obtained from one million T cells. Roughly linearly, TCR beta diversity per million T cells fell as age increased.

A second PCR of 7 to 11 cycles used a sample-barcoded 5' primer and a J-beta primer mix. TCRdb re-called the 5' RACE reads with MiXCR, one entry per CDR3 protein. Of around 1,700,000 distinct CDR3 sequences in the sample, roughly 30% were seen once. A remark on this clonotype: Its antigen is unidentified.

The individuals who served as donors were healthy Caucasians living in Russia, aged about 6 to 100. Trimming shortened V by 8 bases and J by 8 bases, and 15 bases separated the two germline ends. The CDR3 runs to 13 residues. The germline V gene encodes CDR1 KGHSH and CDR2 LQKENI. The sequence came from a woman aged 25 to 39 in good health. This chain uses TRBV18 with TRBJ1-4, with a tentative D call TRBD1 (5 bases). Sequenced input: blood. CDR3 sequence (DNA): TGTGCCAGCAGCCCCGGACAAGGCGAAAAACTGTTTTTT. It translates to CASSPGQGEKLFF. The full variable domain, its missing parts supplied by reference TRBV18 and TRBJ1-4, is NAGVMQNPRHLVRRRGQEARLRCSPMKGHSHVYWYRQLPEEGLKFMVYLQKENIIDESGMPKERFSAEFPKEGPSILRIQQVVRGDSAAYFCASSPGQGEKLFFGSGTQLSVL.